This TCR beta chain was retrieved from a study of blood T cell repertoires in COVID-19 (TCRdb year 2020). As for the study more broadly: Samples from collaborators originated in the United States, Italy and Spain and spanned both the acute and convalescent phases of COVID-19. Samples came from the ongoing ImmuneRACE study (first 160 participants) plus 1,254 subjects from 6 global collaborators. The sample metadata nearly always contained a de-identified subject ID, COVID-19 status, age in years and sex. The dataset comprised deeply sampled blood TCRbeta repertoires from subjects exposed to, actively infected with, or recovered from COVID-19. The prospective study material was composed of cDNA or gDNA derived from T cells, B-cell-depleted T cells, or PBMCs. HLA class I and class II types, where available, came from metadata supplied by the sample provider rather than from assay-based typing. The repertoires were released in a freely available public database meant as a resource for research on the immune response to SARS-CoV-2. The paper's findings and limits, for the study overall: The amount of clinical and demographic metadata varied by source and participant and was provided uncurated.

For CDR1 and CDR2, the germline V gene lists SGHDN and FVKESK. The CDR3 spans 16 residues, from the cysteine through the phenylalanine. The only DNA kept is the CDR3, 48 bases in frame from the first base. V and J are trimmed by 0 bases and 8 bases, and the gene matches miss 12 bases of the junction. A word on this clone: Its antigen target is currently unknown. Within one base of it there is no much larger clone, and no base qualities were kept.

The immunoSEQ Assay, a bias-controlled multiplex PCR, was used to amplify TCRbeta CDR3 regions from genomic DNA. Per the original workflow: Nucleated cell counts per sample were estimated from amplification of reference gene primers within the assay. To quantify the absolute abundance of each unique TCRbeta CDR3 rearrangement, sequence reads were collapsed and filtered. Productive Simpson clonality was computed per sample as the square root of Simpson's diversity index over productive rearrangements. In its TCRdb copy, this immuneACCESS table keeps in-frame sequences only and misses some clones. Where compared with another copy, unresolved V genes explain less than half of these, and the others have no known cause. V and J calls and clone size follow that table, whereas D and trimming were derived from the DNA. The sample table records about 90,000 clones; 65% to 85% of these occur just once. Together, the top ten hold more than 20% of the sample.

Collaborating institutions collected whole blood in K2EDTA tubes following their own protocols. For TCRbeta analysis, collaborators shipped samples as frozen whole blood, isolated PBMCs, or DNA extracted from either of those sample types. The rearranged chain carries TRBV14 and TRBJ1-2; 7 bases in between match TRBD1. Sequencing was performed on peripheral blood. The sequence came from an elderly man with active or convalescent COVID-19. The CDR3 region: CASSQEVTGAVGGYTF. The DNA is as follows: TGTGCCAGCAGCCAAGAGGTTACAGGGGCGGTCGGAGGCTACACCTTC.